The present TCR beta chain was sequenced within a study of blood T cell repertoires in COVID-19. In the study overall: Researchers got acute and convalescent COVID-19 samples from the United States, Italy and Spain. Sample material is recorded as cDNA or gDNA derived from T cells, B-cell-depleted T cells, or PBMCs.

After removal of 3 bases from V and 4 bases from J, the junction contained 5 bases not matched to a gene. This CDR3 comprises 14 residues. Per the germline V gene, CDR1 is MRHNA and CDR2 is SNTAGT. In the original workflow: How many nucleated cells were present was estimated from reference gene primer amplification. The table came from immunoSEQ multiplex PCR; TCRdb's copy has only in-frame clones and leaves some out. Clone size and the V and J calls come from that table; the DNA yielded D and trimming. The sample includes 45,000 to 60,000 clones, 91% of them seen just once. The TCR originated in a man aged 65-85 years with active COVID-19. Material for sequencing was peripheral blood. The chain joins TRBV6-4 to TRBJ1-1; 7 bases fit TRBD1. The CDR3 loop is CASSERGRATEAFF. CDR3 nucleotide sequence: TGTGCCAGCAGTGAAAGGGGGCGCGCCACTGAAGCTTTCTTT.